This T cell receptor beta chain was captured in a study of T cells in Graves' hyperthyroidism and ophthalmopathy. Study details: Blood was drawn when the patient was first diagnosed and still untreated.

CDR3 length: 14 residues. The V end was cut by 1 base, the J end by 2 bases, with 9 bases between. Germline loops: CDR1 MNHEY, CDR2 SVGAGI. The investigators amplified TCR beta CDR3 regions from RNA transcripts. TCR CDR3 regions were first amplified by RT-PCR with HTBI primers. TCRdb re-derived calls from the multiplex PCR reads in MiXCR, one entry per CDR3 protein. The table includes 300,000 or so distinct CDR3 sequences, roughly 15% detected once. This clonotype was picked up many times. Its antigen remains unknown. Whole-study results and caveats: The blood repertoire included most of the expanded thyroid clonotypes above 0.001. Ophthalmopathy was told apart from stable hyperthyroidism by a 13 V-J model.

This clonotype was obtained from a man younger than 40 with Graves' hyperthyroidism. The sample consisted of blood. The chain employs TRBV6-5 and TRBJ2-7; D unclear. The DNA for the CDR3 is TGTGCCAGCAGTTACTTAGACACCCCCTACGAGCAGTACTTC. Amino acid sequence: CASSYLDTPYEQYF.